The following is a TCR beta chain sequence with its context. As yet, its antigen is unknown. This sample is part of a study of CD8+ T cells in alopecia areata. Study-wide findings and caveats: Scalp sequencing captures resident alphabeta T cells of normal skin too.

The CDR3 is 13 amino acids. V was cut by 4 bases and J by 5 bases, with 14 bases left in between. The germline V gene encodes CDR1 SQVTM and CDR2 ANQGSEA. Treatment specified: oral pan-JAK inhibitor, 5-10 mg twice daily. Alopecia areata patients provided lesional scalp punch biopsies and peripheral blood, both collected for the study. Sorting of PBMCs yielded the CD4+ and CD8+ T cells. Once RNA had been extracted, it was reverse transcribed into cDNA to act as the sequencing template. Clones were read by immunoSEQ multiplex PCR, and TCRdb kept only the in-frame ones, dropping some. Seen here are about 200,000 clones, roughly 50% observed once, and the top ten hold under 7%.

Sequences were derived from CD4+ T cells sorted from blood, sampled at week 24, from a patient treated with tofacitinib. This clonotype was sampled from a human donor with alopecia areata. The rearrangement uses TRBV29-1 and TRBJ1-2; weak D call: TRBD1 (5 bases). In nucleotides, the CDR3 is TGCAGCGTTGTAGTAGGGGTCACATATGGCTACACCTTC. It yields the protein CSVVVGVTYGYTF.